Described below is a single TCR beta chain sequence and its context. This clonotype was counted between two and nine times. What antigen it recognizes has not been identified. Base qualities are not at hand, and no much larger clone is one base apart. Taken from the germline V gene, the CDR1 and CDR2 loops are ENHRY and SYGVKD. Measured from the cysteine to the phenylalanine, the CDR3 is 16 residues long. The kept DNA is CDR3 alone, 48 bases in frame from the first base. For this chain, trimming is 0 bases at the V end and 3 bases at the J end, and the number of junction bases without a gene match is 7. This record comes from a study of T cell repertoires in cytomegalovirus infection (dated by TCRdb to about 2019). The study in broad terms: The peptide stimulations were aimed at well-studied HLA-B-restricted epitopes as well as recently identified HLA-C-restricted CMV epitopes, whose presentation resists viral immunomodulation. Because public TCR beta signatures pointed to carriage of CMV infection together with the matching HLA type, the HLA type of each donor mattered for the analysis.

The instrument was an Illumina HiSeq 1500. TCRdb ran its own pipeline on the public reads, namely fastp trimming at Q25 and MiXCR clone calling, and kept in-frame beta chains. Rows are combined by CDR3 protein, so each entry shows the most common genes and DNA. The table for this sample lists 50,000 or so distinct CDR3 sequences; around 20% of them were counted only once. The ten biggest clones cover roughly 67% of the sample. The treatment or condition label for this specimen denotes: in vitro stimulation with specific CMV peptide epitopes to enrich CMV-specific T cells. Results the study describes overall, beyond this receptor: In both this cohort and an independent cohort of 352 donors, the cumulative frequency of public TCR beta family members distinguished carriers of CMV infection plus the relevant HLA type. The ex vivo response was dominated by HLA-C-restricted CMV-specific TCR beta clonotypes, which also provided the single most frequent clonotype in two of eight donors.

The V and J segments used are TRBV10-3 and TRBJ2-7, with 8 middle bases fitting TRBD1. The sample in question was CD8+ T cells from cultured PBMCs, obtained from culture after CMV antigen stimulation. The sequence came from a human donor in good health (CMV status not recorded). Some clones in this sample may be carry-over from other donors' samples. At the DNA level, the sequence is TGTGCCATCAGTGAGTCCCCCGGGACAGGTCTCTACGAGCAGTACTTC. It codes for CAISESPGTGLYEQYF.